What follows describes a single TCR beta chain. Its specificity is unknown. Unique-molecular-identifier-tagged TCR beta cDNA libraries were used. TCRdb analysed the PCR reads with MiXCR anew, one entry per CDR3 protein. The repertoire holds 650,000 to 900,000 distinct CDR3 sequences, with about 43% as singletons. V shed 3 bases and J 5 bases; nucleotides not matched to a gene: 7. Germline V gene lookup returns CDR1 SGDLS and CDR2 YYNGEE. The length of the CDR3 is 15 residues. The data stem from a study of post-analysis software for immune sequencing data. Turning to the study itself: The disease courses covered relapsing-remitting, secondary progressive and progressive-relapsing multiple sclerosis.

Findings and caveats of the study: Controls' normalized Chao1 diversity significantly exceeded that of multiple sclerosis patients. There were about 5 TRBV segments more frequent in patients than controls, and TRBV5-6, TRBV5-1 and TRBV20-1 were among them. Under F measure analysis, samples from one preparation batch co-clustered strongly.

The sequencing input was blood. The chain has TRBV9 and TRBJ2-5; TRBD2 aligns across 10 bases. The clonotype was recovered from a girl aged 10 to 17 with multiple sclerosis. The DNA for the CDR3 is TGTGCCAGCAGCGCCTCTAGCGGGAGTTGGGAGACCCAGTACTTC. Its protein product is CASSASSGSWETQYF.